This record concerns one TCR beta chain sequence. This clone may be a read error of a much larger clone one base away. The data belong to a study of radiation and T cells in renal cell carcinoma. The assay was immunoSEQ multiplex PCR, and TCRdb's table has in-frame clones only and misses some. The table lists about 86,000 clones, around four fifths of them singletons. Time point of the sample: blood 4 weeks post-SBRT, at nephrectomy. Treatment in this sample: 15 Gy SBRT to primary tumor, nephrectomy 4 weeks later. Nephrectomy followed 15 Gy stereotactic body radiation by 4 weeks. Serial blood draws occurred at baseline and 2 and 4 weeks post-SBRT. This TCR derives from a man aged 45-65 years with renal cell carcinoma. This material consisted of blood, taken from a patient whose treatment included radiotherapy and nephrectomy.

CDR3 in DNA: TGTGCCAGCACACAGACAGGGTCGAACACTGAAGCTTTCTTT. It translates to CASTQTGSNTEAFF. The chain joins TRBV7-3 to TRBJ1-1; 7 bases map to TRBD1. This CDR3 contains 14 residues. CDR1 is SGHTA, CDR2 FQGTGA, per germline. J was trimmed by 1 base and V by 7 bases; bases with no gene match: 6.